This section outlines one T cell receptor beta chain sequence together with its context. The CDR3 contains 14 residues. Trimming removed 7 bases from V and 0 bases from J, with 9 bases in between. Full-length variable regions came from constant-region reverse primers plus semi-nested Nested Universal Primer A PCR. One entry per CDR3 protein results from TCRdb running MiXCR on the 5' RACE reads. The table has tens of thousands of distinct CDR3 sequences, approximately 17% seen once. This receptor was taken from a female donor with breast cancer. This chain connects TRBV12-3 or TRBV12-4 to TRBJ2-2, with a weak D call TRBD1 (5 bases). Sequencing input: naive CD4+ T cells sorted from a lymph node. The subset is: naive CD4+ T cells, CD4+CD45RA+CD25-. The CDR3 spells CASTQGANTGELFF. CDR3 DNA sequence: TGTGCCAGCACCCAAGGGGCGAACACCGGGGAGCTGTTTTTT.